This TCR beta chain derives from a study of cytomegalovirus exposure and HLA in healthy donors. Regarding the study as a whole: Looking again later, the authors saw that most CMV-associated TCR beta chains seemed HLA-restricted. TCR beta chains associated with HLA were, in a later analysis, more clonally expanded than equally common others. Some V segments could not be told apart, so they were left out, TRBV6-2 and TRBV6-3 among them.

Notes on this clone: Its antigen is not identified.

The CDR3 loop spans 17 amino acids. Germline V CDR1 and CDR2: LNHNV, YYDKDF (reference sequence). The V gene lost 0 bases and the J gene lost 2 bases, with 11 bases spanning the gap. The PCR contained 60 Vbeta and 13 Jbeta primers. Using immunoSEQ multiplex PCR, the repertoire was profiled, and TCRdb retains in-frame clones only, with some absent. This sample carries more than 150,000 clones, 60% to 85% of them seen once, and the ten largest clones take 1.5% to 2%. This chain connects TRBV15 to TRBJ1-6; D not resolved. This sequence originates from a man between 18 and 29 years old in good health and CMV-seronegative. Specimen: PBMCs. CDR3 in amino acids: CATSRDLSGTYNSPLHF. The CDR3 DNA follows: TGTGCCACCAGCAGAGATCTAAGCGGGACCTATAATTCACCCCTCCACTTT.